This paragraph reports one TCR beta chain. The antigen is undetermined. A single base separates this from a much larger clone, so it may be a read error. Germline assignment: CDR1 DFQATT and CDR2 SNEGSKA (reference sequence). The CDR3 runs 11 residues. The data were obtained in a study of read filtering for tumor transcriptome and immune sequencing. Study-wide context: Transcriptome libraries were built from DNase-treated RNA.

Whole-study results and caveats: Compared with RNA-seq, IR-seq gave much higher clonotype depth and reliability. Without single-read clonotypes, shared clonotype proportions correlated more between IR-seq and RNA-seq.

Molecular barcoded adaptors covering alpha/delta and beta/gamma chains were used on roughly 400 ng RNA. TCRdb reprocessed the reads via MiXCR and lists one record per CDR3 protein. The sample includes tens of thousands of distinct CDR3 sequences, 20% to 25% of them seen just once. Sequencing was carried out using a population of CD138-negative cells sorted from bone marrow. The origin of this receptor is a donor aged 40 or older with multiple myeloma. This chain connects TRBV20-1 to TRBJ1-1; D call uncertain. In DNA form, the CDR3 reads TGCGGTGCTAGAGTTCGTACTGAAGCTTTCTTT. Translating it yields CGARVRTEAFF.